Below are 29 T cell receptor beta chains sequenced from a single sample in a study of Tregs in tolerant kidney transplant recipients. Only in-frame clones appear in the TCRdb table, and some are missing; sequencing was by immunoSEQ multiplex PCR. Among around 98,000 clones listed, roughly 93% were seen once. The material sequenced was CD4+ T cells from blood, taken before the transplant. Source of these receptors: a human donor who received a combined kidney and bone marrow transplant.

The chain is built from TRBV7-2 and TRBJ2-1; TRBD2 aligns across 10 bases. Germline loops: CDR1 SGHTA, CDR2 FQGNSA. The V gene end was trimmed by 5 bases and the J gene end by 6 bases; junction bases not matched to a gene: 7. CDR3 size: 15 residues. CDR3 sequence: CASSKRGGGINEQFF. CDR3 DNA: TGTGCCAGCAGCAAGCGGGGGGGCGGAATCAATGAGCAGTTCTTC.

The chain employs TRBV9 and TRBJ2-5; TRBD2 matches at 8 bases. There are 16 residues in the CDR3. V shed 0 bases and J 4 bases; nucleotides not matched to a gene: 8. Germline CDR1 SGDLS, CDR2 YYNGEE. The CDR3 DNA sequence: TGTGCCAGCAGCGTAGAGGCCCGCGGGGGGTTAGAGACCCAGTACTTC. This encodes CASSVEARGGLETQYF.

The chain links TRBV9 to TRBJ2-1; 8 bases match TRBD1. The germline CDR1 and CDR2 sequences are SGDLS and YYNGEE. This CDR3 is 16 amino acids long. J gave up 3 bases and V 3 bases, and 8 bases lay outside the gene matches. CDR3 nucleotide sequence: TGTGCCAGCAGCGCACCGGACAGGGATATCTACAATGAGCAGTTCTTC. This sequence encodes CASSAPDRDIYNEQFF.

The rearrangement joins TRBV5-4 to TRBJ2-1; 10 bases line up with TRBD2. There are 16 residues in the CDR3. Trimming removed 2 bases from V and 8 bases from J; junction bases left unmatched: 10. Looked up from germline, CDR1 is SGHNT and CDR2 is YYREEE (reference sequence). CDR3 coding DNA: TGTGCCAGCAGCTTAATGAGCGGGGGGGCCGAGGATGAGCAGTTCTTC. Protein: CASSLMSGGAEDEQFF. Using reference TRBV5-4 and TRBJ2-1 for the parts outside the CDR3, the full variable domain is ETGVTQSPTHLIKTRGQQVTLRCSSQSGHNTVSWYQQALGQGPQFIFQYYREEENGRGNFPPRFSGLQFPNYSSELNVNALELDDSALYLCASSLMSGGAEDEQFFGPGTRLTVL.

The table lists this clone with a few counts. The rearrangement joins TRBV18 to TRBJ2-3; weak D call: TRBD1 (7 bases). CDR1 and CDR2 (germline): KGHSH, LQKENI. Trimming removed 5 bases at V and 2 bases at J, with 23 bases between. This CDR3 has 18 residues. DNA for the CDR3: TGTGCCAGCTCAAGCCAACCGGGGGACAGAACTTACACAGATACGCAGTATTTT. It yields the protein CASSSQPGDRTYTDTQYF.

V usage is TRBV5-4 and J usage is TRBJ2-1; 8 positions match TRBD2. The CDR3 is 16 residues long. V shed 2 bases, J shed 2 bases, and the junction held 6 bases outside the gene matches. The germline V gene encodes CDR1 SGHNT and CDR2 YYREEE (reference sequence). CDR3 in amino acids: CASSFGSGAPYNEQFF. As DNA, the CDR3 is TGTGCCAGCAGCTTCGGTAGCGGGGCCCCCTACAATGAGCAGTTCTTC. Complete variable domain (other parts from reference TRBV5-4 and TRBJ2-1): ETGVTQSPTHLIKTRGQQVTLRCSSQSGHNTVSWYQQALGQGPQFIFQYYREEENGRGNFPPRFSGLQFPNYSSELNVNALELDDSALYLCASSFGSGAPYNEQFFGPGTRLTVL.

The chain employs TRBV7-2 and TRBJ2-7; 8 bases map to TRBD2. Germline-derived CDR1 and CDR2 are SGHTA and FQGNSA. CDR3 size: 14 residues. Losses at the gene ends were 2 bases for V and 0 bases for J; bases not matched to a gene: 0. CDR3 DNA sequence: TGTGCCAGCAGCTTAAGCGGGAGCTCCTACGAGCAGTACTTC. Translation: CASSLSGSSYEQYF.

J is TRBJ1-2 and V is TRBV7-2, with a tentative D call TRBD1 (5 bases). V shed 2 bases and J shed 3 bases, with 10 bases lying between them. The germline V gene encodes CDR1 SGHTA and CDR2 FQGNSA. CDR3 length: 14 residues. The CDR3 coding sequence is TGTGCCAGCAGCTTAAGCGACAGATACTATGGCTACACCTTC. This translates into CASSLSDRYYGYTF.

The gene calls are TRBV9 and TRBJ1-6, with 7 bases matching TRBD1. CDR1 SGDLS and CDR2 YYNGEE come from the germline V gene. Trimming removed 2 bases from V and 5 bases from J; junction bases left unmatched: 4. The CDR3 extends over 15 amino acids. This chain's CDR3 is CASSVGTVDNSPLHF. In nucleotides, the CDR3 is TGTGCCAGCAGCGTCGGGACAGTTGATAATTCACCCCTCCACTTT.

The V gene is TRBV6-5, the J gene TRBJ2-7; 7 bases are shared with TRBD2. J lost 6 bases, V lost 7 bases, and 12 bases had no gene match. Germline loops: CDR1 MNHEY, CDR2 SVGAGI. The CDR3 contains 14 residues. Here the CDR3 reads CASTWGGDSGEQYF. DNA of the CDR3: TGTGCCAGCACTTGGGGGGGGGACTCGGGCGAGCAGTACTTC.

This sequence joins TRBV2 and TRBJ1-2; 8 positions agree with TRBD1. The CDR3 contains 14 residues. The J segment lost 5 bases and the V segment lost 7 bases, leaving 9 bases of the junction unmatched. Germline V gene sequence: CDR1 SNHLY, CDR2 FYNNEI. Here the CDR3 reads CASTADQGAYGYTF. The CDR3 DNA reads TGTGCCAGCACGGCGGATCAGGGGGCTTATGGCTACACCTTC. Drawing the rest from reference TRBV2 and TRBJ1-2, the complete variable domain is EPEVTQTPSHQVTQMGQEVILRCVPISNHLYFYWYRQILGQKVEFLVSFYNNEISEKSEIFDDQFSVERPDGSNFTLKIRSTKLEDSAMYFCASTADQGAYGYTFGSGTRLTVV.

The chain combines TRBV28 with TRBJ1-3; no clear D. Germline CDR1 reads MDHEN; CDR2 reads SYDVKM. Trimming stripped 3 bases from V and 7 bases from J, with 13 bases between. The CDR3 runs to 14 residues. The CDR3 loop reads CASSFGHSGNTIYF. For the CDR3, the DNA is TGTGCCAGCAGTTTTGGCCATTCCGGGAACACCATATATTTT.

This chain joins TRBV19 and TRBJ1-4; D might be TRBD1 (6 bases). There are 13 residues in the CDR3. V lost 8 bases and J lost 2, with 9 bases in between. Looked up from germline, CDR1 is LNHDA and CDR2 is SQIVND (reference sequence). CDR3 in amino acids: CASGQLTNEKLFF. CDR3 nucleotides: TGTGCCAGTGGACAGCTGACTAATGAAAAACTGTTTTTT.

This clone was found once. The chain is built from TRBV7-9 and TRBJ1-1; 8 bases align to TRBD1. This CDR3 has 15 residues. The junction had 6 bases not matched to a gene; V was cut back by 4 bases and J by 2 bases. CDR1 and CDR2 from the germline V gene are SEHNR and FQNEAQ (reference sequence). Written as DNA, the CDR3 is TGTGCCAGCAGCTCCCCGACAGGGGTTAACACTGAAGCTTTCTTT. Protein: CASSSPTGVNTEAFF.

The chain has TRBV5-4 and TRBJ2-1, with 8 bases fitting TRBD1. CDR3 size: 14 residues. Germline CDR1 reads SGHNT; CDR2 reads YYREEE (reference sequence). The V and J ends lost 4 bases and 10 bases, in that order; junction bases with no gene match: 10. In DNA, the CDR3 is TGTGCCAGCAGCCCAAAGGCCAGGGGGCGGGAGCAGTTCTTC. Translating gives CASSPKARGREQFF.

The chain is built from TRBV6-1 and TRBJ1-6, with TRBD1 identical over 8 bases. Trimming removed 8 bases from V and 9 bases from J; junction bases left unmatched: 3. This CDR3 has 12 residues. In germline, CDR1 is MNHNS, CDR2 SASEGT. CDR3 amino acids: CASGTGPSPLHF. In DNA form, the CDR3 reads TGTGCCAGCGGGACAGGACCTTCACCCCTCCACTTT.

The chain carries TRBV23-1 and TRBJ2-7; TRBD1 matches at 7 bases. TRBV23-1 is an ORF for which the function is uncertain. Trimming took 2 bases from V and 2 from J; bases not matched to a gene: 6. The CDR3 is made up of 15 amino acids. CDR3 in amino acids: CASSQSNRGPYEQYF. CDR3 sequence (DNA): TGCGCCAGCAGTCAAAGTAACAGGGGTCCCTACGAGCAGTACTTC.

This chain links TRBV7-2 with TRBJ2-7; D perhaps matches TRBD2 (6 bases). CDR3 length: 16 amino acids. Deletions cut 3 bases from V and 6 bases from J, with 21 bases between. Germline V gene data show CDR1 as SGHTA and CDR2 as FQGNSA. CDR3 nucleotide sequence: TGTGCCAGCAGCTTTGGGGGGACCGCCGTCCGCTCCGAGCAGTACTTC. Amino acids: CASSFGGTAVRSEQYF. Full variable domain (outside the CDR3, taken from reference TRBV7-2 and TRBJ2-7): GAGVSQSPSNKVTEKGKDVELRCDPISGHTALYWYRQSLGQGLEFLIYFQGNSAPDKSGLPSDRFSAERTGGSVSTLTIQRTQQEDSAVYLCASSFGGTAVRSEQYFGPGTRLTVT.

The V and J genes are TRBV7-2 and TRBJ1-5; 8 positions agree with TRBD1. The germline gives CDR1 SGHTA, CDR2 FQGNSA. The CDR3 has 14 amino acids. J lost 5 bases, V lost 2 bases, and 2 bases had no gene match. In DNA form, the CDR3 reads TGTGCCAGCAGCTTAATGACAGGGGATCAGCCCCAGCATTTT. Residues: CASSLMTGDQPQHF. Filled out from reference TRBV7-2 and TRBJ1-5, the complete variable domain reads GAGVSQSPSNKVTEKGKDVELRCDPISGHTALYWYRQSLGQGLEFLIYFQGNSAPDKSGLPSDRFSAERTGGSVSTLTIQRTQQEDSAVYLCASSLMTGDQPQHFGDGTRLSIL.

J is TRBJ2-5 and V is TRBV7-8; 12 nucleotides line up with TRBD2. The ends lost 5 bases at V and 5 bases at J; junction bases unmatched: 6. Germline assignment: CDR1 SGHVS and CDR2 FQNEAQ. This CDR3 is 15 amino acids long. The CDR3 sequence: CASSVLAGGPETQYF. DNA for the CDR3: TGTGCCAGCAGCGTTCTAGCGGGAGGGCCGGAGACCCAGTACTTC.

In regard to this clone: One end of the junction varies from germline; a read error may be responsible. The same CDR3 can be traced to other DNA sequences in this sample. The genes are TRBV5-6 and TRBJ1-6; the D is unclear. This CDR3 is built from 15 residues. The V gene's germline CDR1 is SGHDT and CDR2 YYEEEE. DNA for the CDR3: TGTGCCAGCAGCTCACTACTATACCCAAATTCCCCCCTCCACTTT. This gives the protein CASSSLLYPNSPLHF.

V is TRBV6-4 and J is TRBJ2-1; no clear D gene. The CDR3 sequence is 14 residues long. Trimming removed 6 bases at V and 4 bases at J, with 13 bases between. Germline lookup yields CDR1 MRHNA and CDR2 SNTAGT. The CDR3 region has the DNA TGTGCCAGCAGCCCAGTACACGGGTACAATGAGCAGTTCTTC. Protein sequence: CASSPVHGYNEQFF.

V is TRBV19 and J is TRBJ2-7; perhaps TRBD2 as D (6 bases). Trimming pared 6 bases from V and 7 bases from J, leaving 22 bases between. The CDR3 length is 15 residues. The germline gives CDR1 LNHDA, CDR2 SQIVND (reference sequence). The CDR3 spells CASRRGEGLGKEQYF. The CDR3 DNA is TGTGCCAGTAGACGCGGGGAAGGCCTAGGCAAGGAGCAGTACTTC.

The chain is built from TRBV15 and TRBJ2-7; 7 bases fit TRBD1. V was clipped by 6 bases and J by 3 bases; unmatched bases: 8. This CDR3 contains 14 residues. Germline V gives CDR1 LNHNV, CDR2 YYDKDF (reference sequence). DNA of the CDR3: TGTGCCACCAGTAATTGGGCAGGGGGCTACGAGCAGTACTTC. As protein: CATSNWAGGYEQYF.

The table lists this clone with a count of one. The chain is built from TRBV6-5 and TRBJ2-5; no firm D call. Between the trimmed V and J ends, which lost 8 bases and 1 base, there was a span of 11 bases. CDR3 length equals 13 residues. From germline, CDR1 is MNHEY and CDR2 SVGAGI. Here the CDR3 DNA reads TGTGCCAGCCGCGGCACCGTCCAAGAGACCCAGTACTTC. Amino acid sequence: CASRGTVQETQYF.

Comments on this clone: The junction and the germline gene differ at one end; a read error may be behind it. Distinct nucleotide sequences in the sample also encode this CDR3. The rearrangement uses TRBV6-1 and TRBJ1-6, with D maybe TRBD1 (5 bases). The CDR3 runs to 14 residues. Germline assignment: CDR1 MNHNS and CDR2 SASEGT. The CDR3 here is CAIWGVSTNSPLHF. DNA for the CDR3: TGTGCCATTTGGGGGGTATCTACTAATTCCCCCCTCCACTTT.

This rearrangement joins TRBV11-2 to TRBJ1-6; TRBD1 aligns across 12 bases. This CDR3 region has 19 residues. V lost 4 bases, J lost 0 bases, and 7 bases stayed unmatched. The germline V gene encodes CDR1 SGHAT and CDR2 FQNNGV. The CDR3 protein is CASSSGTGGPSSYNSPLHF. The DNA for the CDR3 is TGTGCCAGCAGCTCCGGGACAGGGGGCCCGAGCTCCTATAATTCACCCCTCCACTTT.

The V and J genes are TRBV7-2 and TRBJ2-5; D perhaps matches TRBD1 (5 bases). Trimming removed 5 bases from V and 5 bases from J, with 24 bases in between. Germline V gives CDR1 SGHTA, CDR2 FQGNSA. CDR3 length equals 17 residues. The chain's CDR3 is CASSTRRNGAGGETQYF. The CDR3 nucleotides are TGTGCCAGCAGCACCAGACGGAATGGGGCAGGTGGGGAGACCCAGTACTTC.

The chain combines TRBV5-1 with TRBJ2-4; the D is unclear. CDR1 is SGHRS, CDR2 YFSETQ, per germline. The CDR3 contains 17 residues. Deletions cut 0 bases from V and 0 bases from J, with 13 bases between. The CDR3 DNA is TGCGCCAGCAGCTTGGTTCCGGGTCCCGTAGCCAAAAACATTCAGTACTTC. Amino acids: CASSLVPGPVAKNIQYF.